The 30 T cell receptor beta chains presented below share a single source sample, sequenced in a study of T cell responses to AZD1222 COVID-19 vaccine. Measured with immunoSEQ multiplex PCR; TCRdb has only the in-frame clones, and not every one. The data contain 110,000 to 150,000 clones, roughly nine tenths of them seen just once; the ten biggest clones take up about 3.5%. This specimen was peripheral blood, taken on day 0 of AZD1222 vaccination. These receptors all stem from an adult in good health.

The count of this clone is one. The V and J genes are TRBV19 and TRBJ2-7; 7 bases align to TRBD2. This CDR3 spans 14 amino acids. Germline loops: CDR1 LNHDA, CDR2 SQIVND (reference sequence). V shed 3 bases and J 4 bases; nucleotides not matched to a gene: 6. CDR3 nucleotides: TGTGCCAGTAGTATTGGGGGGGGTGCTTACGAGCAGTACTTC. This translates into CASSIGGGAYEQYF.

In this sample, this clone turned up once. This chain links TRBV30 with TRBJ2-5; a weak D match, TRBD2 (5 bases). Germline lookup yields CDR1 GTSNPN and CDR2 SVGIG (reference sequence). V was clipped by 3 bases and J by 4 bases, with 12 bases between them. CDR3 length: 13 amino acids. CDR3 residues: CAWSGLRGETQYF. CDR3 DNA: TGTGCCTGGAGCGGACTCCGCGGAGAGACCCAGTACTTC.

The J gene is TRBJ2-5, the V gene TRBV5-1; TRBD1 matches at 11 bases. In germline, CDR1 is SGHRS, CDR2 YFSETQ. This CDR3 has 16 amino acids. V gave up 10 bases and J gave up 1 base; unmatched junction bases: 12. The CDR3 coding sequence is TGCGCCCGCGGGACGGGGGACAGGGGGAGCCAAGAGACCCAGTACTTC. Its protein product is CARGTGDRGSQETQYF.

This rearrangement joins TRBV27 to TRBJ1-2; maybe TRBD1 (5 bases). The CDR3 extends over 13 amino acids. The V gene's germline CDR1 is MNHEY and CDR2 SMNVEV (reference sequence). Trimming left V 1 base short and J 8 bases short, with 11 bases between. The CDR3 here is CASSLLVGDGYTF. DNA for the CDR3: TGTGCCAGCAGTTTATTAGTCGGGGACGGCTACACCTTC.

The V call is TRBV24-1, the J call TRBJ2-5; a weak D match, TRBD1 (6 bases). With 5 bases removed from V and 5 bases from J, the gap between germline ends came to 17 bases. There are 15 residues in the CDR3. In germline, CDR1 is KGHDR, CDR2 SFDVKD. DNA of the CDR3: TGTGCCACCAGTGGACCGTTAGGGGGTCGGGAGACCCAGTACTTC. It translates to CATSGPLGGRETQYF.

This chain joins TRBV7-2 and TRBJ2-3; D uncertain. The CDR3 has 13 residues. Trimming removed 1 base at V and 5 bases at J, with 7 bases between. Per the germline V gene, CDR1 is SGHTA and CDR2 is FQGNSA. The CDR3 DNA reads TGTGCCAGCAGCTTAGATCCGAAAGATACGCAGTATTTT. Residues: CASSLDPKDTQYF.

This chain uses TRBV7-2 with TRBJ2-7; perhaps TRBD2 as D (5 bases). The germline V gene has CDR1 SGHTA and CDR2 FQGNSA. Trimming removed 2 bases at V and 3 bases at J, with 8 bases between. The CDR3 contains 13 residues. This CDR3 is CASSLTRDYEQYF. CDR3 DNA sequence: TGTGCCAGCAGCTTAACTAGAGACTACGAGCAGTACTTC.

This sequence joins TRBV11-2 and TRBJ2-7; 9 bases line up with TRBD1. This CDR3 is built from 15 residues. J was trimmed by 3 bases and V by 5 bases; bases with no gene match: 8. Germline CDR1 SGHAT, CDR2 FQNNGV. Here the CDR3 reads CASSPGGQGLYEQYF. CDR3 nucleotides: TGTGCCAGCAGCCCCGGAGGACAGGGGCTCTACGAGCAGTACTTC.

V and J are TRBV15 and TRBJ1-5; TRBD1 agrees at 12 bases. The CDR3 contains 16 residues. With V trimmed by 3 bases and J by 4 bases, 4 bases remained unmatched. Looked up from germline, CDR1 is LNHNV and CDR2 is YYDKDF (reference sequence). The CDR3 loop is CATSSWDRGLNQPQHF. CDR3 nucleotide sequence: TGTGCCACCAGCAGCTGGGACAGGGGGCTTAATCAGCCCCAGCATTTT.

The V gene is TRBV5-1, the J gene TRBJ2-7, with D unresolved. Trimming took 4 bases from V and 5 from J, leaving 10 bases between them. CDR1 and CDR2 (germline): SGHRS, YFSETQ. This CDR3 region has 12 residues. The CDR3 sequence: CASSPWGDEQYF. In DNA, the CDR3 is TGCGCCAGCAGCCCCTGGGGTGACGAGCAGTACTTC.

The V and J genes are TRBV7-2 and TRBJ2-2, with TRBD2 identical over 9 bases. This CDR3 contains 18 residues. V trimming: 7 bases; J trimming: 4 bases; junction bases outside the gene matches: 16. Germline V gives CDR1 SGHTA, CDR2 FQGNSA. The CDR3 loop is CASTQRLLAGGFTGELFF. The CDR3 region has the DNA TGTGCCAGCACCCAGCGGTTGTTGGCGGGAGGGTTCACCGGGGAGCTGTTTTTT.

Only one count was recorded for this clone. This chain links TRBV7-2 with TRBJ1-3; the D is unclear. Germline V gene sequence: CDR1 SGHTA, CDR2 FQGNSA. The CDR3 is made up of 13 amino acids. The V gene lost 4 bases and the J gene lost 0 bases, with 4 bases spanning the gap. In DNA form, the CDR3 reads TGTGCCAGCAGCTGGAACTCTGGAAACACCATATATTTT. Protein sequence: CASSWNSGNTIYF.

This chain connects TRBV5-4 to TRBJ2-7; TRBD2 matches 7 bases. The germline V gene encodes CDR1 SGHNT and CDR2 YYREEE (reference sequence). This CDR3 spans 17 amino acids. V was pared by 3 bases and J by 4 bases, with 16 bases of the junction left unmatched. The CDR3 protein is CASSSGRGGSGGYEQYF. As DNA, the CDR3 is TGTGCCAGCAGCTCCGGGAGAGGCGGGAGTGGAGGGTACGAGCAGTACTTC.

This clone was counted only a few times. This chain connects TRBV12-5 to TRBJ2-4; D is undetermined. The ends were cut back, 0 bases at V and 8 bases at J, with 5 bases in the middle. Germline loops: CDR1 LGHNT, CDR2 FRNRAP. The CDR3 covers 12 residues. In DNA form, the CDR3 reads TGTGCTAGTGGTTTGGTACCACACATTCAGTACTTC. Its translation is CASGLVPHIQYF.

The chain couples TRBV27 to TRBJ1-2; D ambiguous. Germline V gene lookup returns CDR1 MNHEY and CDR2 SMNVEV (reference sequence). The CDR3 spans 15 residues. V lost 2 bases and J 7 bases, leaving 17 bases between the germline ends. The CDR3 loop is CASSLTVGGRLGYTF. As DNA, the CDR3 is TGTGCCAGCAGTTTAACGGTCGGAGGGCGACTTGGCTACACCTTC.

This sequence joins TRBV19 and TRBJ1-1; D ambiguous. Germline V gene data show CDR1 as LNHDA and CDR2 as SQIVND (reference sequence). Trimming cost V 6 bases and J 5 bases, with 13 bases left between them. The CDR3 covers 13 residues. CDR3: CASRRGFGTEAFF. The CDR3 DNA sequence: TGTGCCAGTAGGAGAGGGTTCGGAACTGAAGCTTTCTTT. Filled out from reference TRBV19 and TRBJ1-1, the complete variable domain reads DGGITQSPKYLFRKEGQNVTLSCEQNLNHDAMYWYRQDPGQGLRLIYYSQIVNDFQKGDIAEGYSVSREKKESFPLTVTSAQKNPTAFYLCASRRGFGTEAFFGQGTRLTVV.

This clone was detected only a few times. The chain has TRBV9 and TRBJ2-7, with 7 bases identical to TRBD2. CDR1 and CDR2 (germline): SGDLS, YYNGEE. The CDR3 extends over 15 amino acids. Losses at the gene ends were 0 bases for V and 6 bases for J; bases not matched to a gene: 9. For the CDR3, the DNA is TGTGCCAGCAGCGTAGGACCAGGGACTACCTCCGAGCAGTACTTC. Translating gives CASSVGPGTTSEQYF.

The CDR3 loop is CASSQGQGYNEQFF. The CDR3 DNA sequence: TGTGCCAGCAGTCAAGGACAGGGCTACAATGAGCAGTTCTTC. The chain links TRBV6-6 to TRBJ2-1, with 8 bases fitting TRBD1. Germline V lookup: CDR1 MNHNY, CDR2 SVGAGI (reference sequence). V lost 5 bases and J lost 3; bases outside the gene matches: 3. The length of the CDR3 is 14 residues.

CDR3 nucleotides: TGCGCCAGCAGCTATTTCGACAGGAGAGACAATGAGCAGTTCTTC. This sequence encodes CASSYFDRRDNEQFF. The chain joins TRBV5-1 to TRBJ2-1; maybe TRBD1 (6 bases). This CDR3 has 15 residues. Germline V gene sequence: CDR1 SGHRS, CDR2 YFSETQ. V lost 3 bases, J lost 5 bases, and 15 bases lay in between.

The chain combines TRBV7-5 with TRBJ2-7; the D segment call TRBD2 is taken from the table without a DNA check. TRBV7-5 is deemed a pseudogene. This CDR3 region has 15 residues. CDR3 nucleotides: TGTGTCAGAAGCTTAGTCGGGACTAGCGTATACGAGCAGTACTTC. Protein: CVRSLVGTSVYEQYF.

This chain links TRBV3-1 (or the pseudogene TRBV3-2) with TRBJ2-1, with D possibly called TRBD1 or TRBD2 (6 bases each). Looked up from germline, CDR1 is LGHDT and CDR2 is YNNKEL (reference sequence). V was cut by 1 base and J by 0 bases, with 19 bases left in between. The CDR3 covers 19 residues. This chain's CDR3 is CASSQVLGGGAASYNEQFF. CDR3 bases: TGTGCCAGCAGCCAAGTTCTCGGGGGCGGAGCAGCCTCCTACAATGAGCAGTTCTTC.

V is TRBV5-4 and J is TRBJ2-5; TRBD2 might be the D (5 bases). Germline CDR1 reads SGHNT; CDR2 reads YYREEE (reference sequence). This CDR3 has 17 amino acids. With 4 bases removed from V and 0 bases from J, the gap between germline ends came to 19 bases. CDR3 DNA: TGTGCCAGCAGCAACGGAGGTAACGGTCCGTACCAAGAGACCCAGTACTTC. Translating it yields CASSNGGNGPYQETQYF.

The chain employs TRBV12-3 or TRBV12-4 and TRBJ2-5, with unresolved D. The CDR3 runs 13 residues. V was clipped by 2 bases and J by 4 bases, with 8 bases between them. The CDR3 nucleotides are TGTGCCAGCAGTTTACGGTTTGCAGAGACCCAGTACTTC. Its protein product is CASSLRFAETQYF.

The V and J genes are TRBV3-1 (or the pseudogene TRBV3-2) and TRBJ1-1; possible D gene TRBD1, 5 bases. The CDR3 length is 14 residues. Germline CDR1 LGHDT, CDR2 YNNKEL (reference sequence). Trimming removed 4 bases at V and 5 bases at J, with 14 bases between. The CDR3 coding sequence is TGTGCCAGCAGCCTCACAGCGGGGCGGACTGAAGCTTTCTTT. Translated, it gives CASSLTAGRTEAFF.

V gene TRBV18 combines with J gene TRBJ1-6; D is uncertain. CDR1 KGHSH and CDR2 LQKENI come from the germline V gene. This CDR3 contains 15 residues. V was clipped by 5 bases and J by 9 bases, with 17 bases between them. CDR3 in amino acids: CASSSTMDGISPLHF. The CDR3 DNA sequence: TGTGCCAGCTCATCGACTATGGACGGCATTTCACCCCTCCACTTT.

The J gene is TRBJ1-3, the V gene TRBV6-5; D is undetermined. Germline V gene data show CDR1 as MNHEY and CDR2 as SVGAGI. This CDR3 has 12 amino acids. V gave up 6 bases and J gave up 4 bases, with 7 bases separating them. This chain's CDR3 is CASSPRGNTIYF. CDR3 bases: TGTGCCAGCAGCCCGCGGGGAAACACCATATATTTT.

The chain uses TRBV27 and TRBJ1-5; D uncertain. With 3 bases removed from V and 3 bases from J, the gap between germline ends came to 12 bases. This CDR3 spans 15 amino acids. CDR1 is MNHEY and CDR2 is SMNVEV in the germline V gene (reference sequence). CDR3 residues: CASSFSGGNNQPQHF. CDR3 nucleotides: TGTGCCAGCAGTTTTTCAGGCGGGAACAATCAGCCCCAGCATTTT.

V usage is TRBV19 and J usage is TRBJ2-2; TRBD1 matches 7 bases. V was pared by 4 bases and J by 1 base, with 6 bases of the junction left unmatched. The length of the CDR3 is 16 residues. Germline CDR1 reads LNHDA; CDR2 reads SQIVND (reference sequence). Written as DNA, the CDR3 is TGTGCCAGTAGTAAACCGACAGGGATGAACACCGGGGAGCTGTTTTTT. Translating it yields CASSKPTGMNTGELFF.

J is TRBJ2-3 and V is TRBV15; D is uncertain. Germline CDR1 is LNHNV and CDR2 is YYDKDF (reference sequence). The CDR3 covers 14 residues. The germline V and J ends were trimmed by 2 bases and 1 base, with 7 bases remaining between them. The CDR3 DNA reads TGTGCCACCAGCAGATCCCTAGGCACAGATACGCAGTATTTT. Its translation is CATSRSLGTDTQYF.

This clone was recorded once. CDR3 amino acids: CASSLTGAYEQYF. CDR3 coding DNA: TGTGCCAGCAGTTTGACAGGCGCCTACGAGCAGTACTTC. The rearrangement uses TRBV27 and TRBJ2-7; the D gene is possibly TRBD1 (6 bases). Looked up from germline, CDR1 is MNHEY and CDR2 is SMNVEV (reference sequence). V lost 3 bases, J lost 2 bases, and 8 bases lay in between. The CDR3 is made up of 13 amino acids.